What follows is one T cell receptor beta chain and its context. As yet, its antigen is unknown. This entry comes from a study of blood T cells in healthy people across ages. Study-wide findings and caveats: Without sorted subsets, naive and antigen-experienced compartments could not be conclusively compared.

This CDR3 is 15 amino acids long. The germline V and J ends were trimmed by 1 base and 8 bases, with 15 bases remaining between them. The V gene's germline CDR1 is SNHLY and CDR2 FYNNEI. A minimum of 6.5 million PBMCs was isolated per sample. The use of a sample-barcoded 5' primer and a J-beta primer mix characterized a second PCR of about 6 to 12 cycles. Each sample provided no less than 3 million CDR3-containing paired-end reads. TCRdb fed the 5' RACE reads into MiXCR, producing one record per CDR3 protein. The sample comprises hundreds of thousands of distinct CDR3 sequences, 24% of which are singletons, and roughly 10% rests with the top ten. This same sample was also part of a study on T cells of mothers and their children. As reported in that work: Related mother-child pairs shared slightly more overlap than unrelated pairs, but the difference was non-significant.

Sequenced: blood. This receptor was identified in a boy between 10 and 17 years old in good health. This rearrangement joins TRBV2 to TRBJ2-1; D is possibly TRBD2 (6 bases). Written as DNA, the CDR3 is TGTGCCAGCAGTGAAGGGGCGGGGAATTTGTATGAGCAGTTCTTC. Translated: CASSEGAGNLYEQFF.